This T cell receptor beta chain came from a study of T-cell memory formation after mild COVID-19. Study-wide results and limits: Contracting clones, day 15 to 85, had balanced CD4/CD8, and later expanders favored CD4+. Contracting CD4+ clones sat mainly in CM and EM; CD8+ in EMRA. SARS-CoV-2 specificity was not confirmed for second-wave clones peaking on day 37.

This CDR3 has 13 amino acids. CDR1 DFQATT and CDR2 SNEGSKA come from the germline V gene (reference sequence). Trimming stripped 7 bases from V and 1 base from J, with 13 bases between. Concerning this clonotype itself: Its cognate antigen is unknown.

TCR alpha and TCR beta cDNA libraries with sample barcodes and UMIs came from 5'RACE using constant-segment primers. TCRdb re-derived calls from the 5' RACE reads in MiXCR, one entry per CDR3 protein. The sample consists of 450,000 or so distinct CDR3 sequences, approximately 23% of them appearing once. Sequenced material: PBMCs or a T cell subset sorted from them (not recorded which). This clonotype was sampled from an adult woman who had mild COVID-19 (a few samples of this study predate the infection). Cell type and time point are not known. The chain recombines TRBV20-1 with TRBJ1-1; D is possibly TRBD1 (6 bases). The CDR3 loop is CSGNRDGNTEAFF. The CDR3 nucleotides read TGCAGTGGAAACAGGGACGGGAACACTGAAGCTTTCTTT.